This T cell receptor (beta chain) emerged from a study of molecular identifiers for immune sequencing clone quantification. The CDR3 contains 15 residues. Germline V gene sequence: CDR1 SGDLS, CDR2 YYNGEE. Regarding this clonotype: Its antigen is undetermined. A much larger clonotype is one base distant, so this may be a read error.

Naive CD8 T cells, phenotype CD8+CD4-CCR7+CD45RA+, were sorted. The study, taken as a whole, reports: Clones of above 20 RNA copies carried over 98% of effector molecules; in naive cells they carried under 1%.

TCRdb reprocessed the PCR reads via MiXCR and lists one record per CDR3 protein. The sample consists of 60,000 to 70,000 distinct CDR3 sequences, roughly a fifth of them appearing once. The clonotype originates from a human donor in good health. Some libraries in this study had Jurkat cell RNA spiked in. The chain recombines TRBV9 with TRBJ2-3; tentatively, D is TRBD1 or TRBD2 (5 bases each). Input material: naive CD8+ T cells from blood, with Jurkat cell RNA spiked in. Sample subset: FACS-sorted CD8+CD4-CCR7+CD45RA+ naive T cells. As DNA, the CDR3 is TGTGCCAACAGCGTAGGGACGGTGAGCACAGATACGCAGTATTTT. As protein: CANSVGTVSTDTQYF.